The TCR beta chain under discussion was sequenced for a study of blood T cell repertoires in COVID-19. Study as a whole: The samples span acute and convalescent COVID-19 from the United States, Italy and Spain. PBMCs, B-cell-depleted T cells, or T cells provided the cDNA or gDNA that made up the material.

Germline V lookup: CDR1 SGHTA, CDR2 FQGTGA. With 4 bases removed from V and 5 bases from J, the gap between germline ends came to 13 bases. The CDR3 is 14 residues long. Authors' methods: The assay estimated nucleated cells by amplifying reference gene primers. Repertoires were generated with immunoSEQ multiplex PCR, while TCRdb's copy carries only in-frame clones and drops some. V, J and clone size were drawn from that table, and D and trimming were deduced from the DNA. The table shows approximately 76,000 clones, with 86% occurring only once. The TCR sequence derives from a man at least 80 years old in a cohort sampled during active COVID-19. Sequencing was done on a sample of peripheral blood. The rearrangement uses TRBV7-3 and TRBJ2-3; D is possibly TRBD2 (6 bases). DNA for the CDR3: TGTGCCAGCAGCTCAGGGACTCCCCAAGATACGCAGTATTTT. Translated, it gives CASSSGTPQDTQYF. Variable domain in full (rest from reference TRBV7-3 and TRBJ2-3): GAGVSQTPSNKVTEKGKYVELRCDPISGHTALYWYRQSLGQGPEFLIYFQGTGAADDSGLPNDRFFAVRPEGSVSTLKIQRTERGDSAVYLCASSSGTPQDTQYFGPGTRLTVL.